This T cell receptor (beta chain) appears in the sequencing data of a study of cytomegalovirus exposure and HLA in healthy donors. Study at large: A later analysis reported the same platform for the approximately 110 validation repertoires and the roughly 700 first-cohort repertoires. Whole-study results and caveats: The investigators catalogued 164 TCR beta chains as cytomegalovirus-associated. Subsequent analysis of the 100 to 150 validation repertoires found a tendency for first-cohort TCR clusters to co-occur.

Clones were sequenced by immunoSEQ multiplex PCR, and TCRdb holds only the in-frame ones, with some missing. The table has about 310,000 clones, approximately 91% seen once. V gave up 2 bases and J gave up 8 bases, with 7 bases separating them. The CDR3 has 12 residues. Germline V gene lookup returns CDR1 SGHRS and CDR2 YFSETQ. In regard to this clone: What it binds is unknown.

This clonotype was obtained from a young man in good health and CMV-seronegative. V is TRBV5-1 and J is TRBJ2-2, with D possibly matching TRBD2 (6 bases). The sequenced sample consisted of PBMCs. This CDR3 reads CASSFREGELFF. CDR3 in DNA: TGCGCCAGCAGCTTTCGGGAGGGGGAGCTGTTTTTT.